This T cell receptor (beta chain) emerged from a study of CD8+ T cells in alopecia areata (dated by TCRdb to between 2017 and 2018). Study-level background: Treated patients were enrolled in an open-label pilot trial of oral tofacitinib, 5 to 10 mg twice daily, for moderate-to-severe alopecia areata. Patients received tofacitinib for 6 to 18 months and were then followed off drug for 6 months to check for delayed response and recurrence. To study T cell clonal expansion in alopecia areata, the researchers applied high-throughput TCRbeta sequencing to both the C3H/HeJ mouse model and human patients. In humans, TCRbeta sequencing was performed on scalp tissue and on sorted CD4+ and CD8+ peripheral blood T cells from healthy controls and from patients with patchy or totalis/universalis alopecia areata. Biopsies were taken from tofacitinib-treated patients at baseline and again at 4 and 24 weeks into treatment, and several of those patients also had a later scalp biopsy. Scalp clonality was compared across normal scalp (n=4), patchy alopecia areata scalp (n=8), and alopecia totalis/universalis scalp (n=8). The RNA source kit depended on sample type: the PAXgene miRNA kit for fixed scalp, the miRNeasy kit for PBMCs, and the RNeasy kit for mouse skin. Amplification of TCRbeta CDR3 regions was done by immunoSEQ multiplex PCR using 35 Vbeta forward primers and 13 Jbeta reverse primers. Overall study results and their limits: Resident alphabeta T cells in normal human skin are also sequenced, complicating scalp TCR repertoire analysis, unlike mouse skin dominated by gammadelta T cells. Higher clonality and more expanded CD8+ clones were observed in lesional scalp than in normal scalp, particularly in alopecia totalis/universalis, a finding suggestive of antigenic drive. Shared TCR sequences between patients were less evident than in mice, which may be partly attributable to HLA diversity in the patient population.

Trimming takes 2 bases from V and 6 bases from J, and the germline ends sit 17 bases apart. The CDR3 sequence holds 15 residues, the cysteine and phenylalanine included. Kept here is only the CDR3 DNA, which spans 45 bases and is read in frame from base 1. The germline V gene (reference sequence) yields GTSNPN for CDR1 and SVGIG for CDR2. The library was obtained by the immunoSEQ multiplex PCR assay. RNA was extracted from all samples and reverse transcribed into cDNA, which served as template for TCR sequencing. SuperScript III was used to make first-strand cDNA, primed with a 2:1 mix of oligo-dT and random hexamers. Amplification bias was assessed with a synthetic immune receptor repertoire, and residual bias was removed computationally. The published analysis was carried out like this. Raw reads were preprocessed for error removal, and CDR3 was defined according to IMGT conventions as running from the conserved cysteine to phenylalanine. To get clonality, Shannon entropy was normalized by log2 of the number of productive unique TCRs and the result was subtracted from 1. Scalp TCRbeta sequences were cross-referenced with sorted blood CD4 and CD8 repertoires so that the CD4 or CD8 identity of scalp clones could be inferred. TCRdb obtained this table from immuneACCESS and retained in-frame rearrangements with V and J assigned. These tables miss some clones; where compared with another copy, unresolved V genes account for less than half of the shortfall, and the remainder is unexplained. V, J and clone size were drawn from that table, and D and trimming were deduced from the DNA. The sample table shows some 100,000 clones, and around two fifths are seen once. 3% to 3.5% of the sample comes from the top ten.

This clone was seen a single time. Its antigen has not been determined. No base quality information exists; no much larger clone differs at one position. Peripheral blood and lesional scalp punch biopsies were obtained from patients with alopecia areata. PBMCs were isolated by density centrifugation and stained for CD3, CD4 and CD8, and CD4+ and CD8+ T cells were sorted on a FACSAria. The sequencing sample was made of CD4+ T cells sorted from blood. This TCR was sampled from a human donor with alopecia areata. The V and J segments used are TRBV30 and TRBJ2-1; the best D guess is TRBD2, with 6 bases matching. CDR3 region: CAWSLGSIGFNEQFF. The DNA sequence is given as TGTGCCTGGAGTCTCGGGAGTATAGGGTTCAATGAGCAGTTCTTC.